A selection of T cell receptor beta chains follows, all from one sample in a study of blood T cell repertoires in COVID-19. Repertoires were generated with immunoSEQ multiplex PCR, while TCRdb's copy carries only in-frame clones and drops some. The sample consists of hundreds of thousands of clones, approximately 80% of them appearing once. Sequencing input: peripheral blood. Receptor source: a woman in her forties with active or convalescent COVID-19. Each CDR3 is given with its conserved first and last residue. The order of the fields is clone size, V gene, D gene, CDR3 length, J gene, CDR3 protein, CDR3 DNA. D genes are given only for firm matches. The size entry is marked missing in some rows and otherwise reads once, few, many or a size class.

once	TRBV2	TRBD1	14	TRBJ2-7	CASGLGQASLEQYF	TGTGCCAGCGGCCTCGGACAGGCCTCTCTGGAGCAGTACTTC
-	TRBV19	-	12	TRBJ2-3	CASANEADTQYF	TGTGCCAGTGCAAACGAGGCAGATACGCAGTATTTT
-	TRBV27	-	16	TRBJ1-1	CASSLNPPPAGWLAFF	TGTGCCAGCAGTTTAAACCCCCCCCCGGCAGGCTGGTTGGCTTTCTTT
-	TRBV19	TRBD2	13	TRBJ2-7	CASSLAGGYEQYF	TGTGCCAGTAGCTTAGCGGGGGGCTACGAGCAGTACTTC
-	TRBV28	-	16	TRBJ2-4	CASSSTRRGRKNIQYF	TGTGCCAGCAGCTCGACTAGAAGAGGCCGGAAAAACATTCAGTACTTC
few	TRBV28	-	13	TRBJ1-1	CATTRDMNTEAFF	TGTGCCACCACCAGGGACATGAACACTGAAGCTTTCTTT
-	TRBV27	-	13	TRBJ1-2	CASSAAANYGYTF	TGTGCCAGCAGTGCCGCAGCTAACTATGGCTACACCTTC
-	TRBV2	-	11	TRBJ1-2	CASREGYGYTF	TGTGCCAGCAGGGAGGGTTATGGCTACACCTTC
few	TRBV5-5	-	14	TRBJ2-3	CASSLWYSTDTQYF	TGTGCCAGCAGCTTGTGGTACTCCACAGATACGCAGTATTTT
-	TRBV25-1	-	17	TRBJ2-3	CASSDPSLASSTDTQYF	TGTGCCAGCAGTGACCCAAGTCTAGCGTCGAGTACAGATACGCAGTATTTT
-	TRBV11-1	-	16	TRBJ2-1	CASSLSGQGWDNEQFF	TGTGCCAGCAGCTTATCCGGGCAGGGTTGGGATAATGAGCAGTTCTTC
-	TRBV12-3/TRBV12-4	-	12	TRBJ1-1	CASQTAGTEAFF	TGTGCCAGCCAGACAGCCGGGACTGAAGCTTTCTTT
few	TRBV11-2	-	13	TRBJ2-7	CASSLAGIYEQYF	TGTGCCAGCAGCTTAGCGGGGATCTACGAGCAGTACTTC
-	TRBV5-1	-	14	TRBJ1-1	CASSIGSRGSEAFF	TGCGCCAGCAGCATTGGTTCCAGGGGTTCTGAAGCTTTCTTT
-	TRBV28	TRBD1	13	TRBJ1-2	CASSPGQGLASTF	TGTGCCAGCAGTCCGGGACAGGGACTCGCCAGTACCTTC
-	TRBV28	TRBD1	14	TRBJ1-2	CASSLPTGFLGYTF	TGTGCCAGCAGTTTACCGACAGGGTTTCTCGGCTACACCTTC
-	TRBV3-1/TRBV3-2	-	16	TRBJ1-1	CASSQGPGGVGTEAFF	TGTGCCAGCAGCCAAGGCCCCGGCGGGGTAGGCACTGAAGCTTTCTTT
few	TRBV5-4	-	14	TRBJ1-1	CASSLDSEATEAFF	TGTGCCAGCAGCCTCGACAGTGAGGCCACTGAAGCTTTCTTT
-	TRBV2	TRBD1	13	TRBJ2-7	CATAGQGAYEQYF	TGTGCCACGGCAGGACAGGGGGCTTACGAGCAGTACTTC
few	TRBV18	TRBD1	13	TRBJ2-5	CASSPGQEETQYF	TGTGCCAGCTCACCGGGACAGGAAGAGACCCAGTACTTC
-	TRBV5-6	-	16	TRBJ1-6	CASSLAGSPYNSPLHF	TGTGCCAGCAGCTTGGCTGGGAGCCCCTATAATTCACCCCTCCACTTT
-	TRBV28	-	14	TRBJ1-1	CASSLWQQVTEAFF	TGTGCCAGCAGTTTATGGCAGCAGGTAACTGAAGCTTTCTTT
once	TRBV9	-	17	TRBJ1-2	CASSPTAGLSGNYGYTF	TGTGCCAGCAGCCCAACGGCGGGACTCTCCGGCAACTATGGCTACACCTTC
-	TRBV10-2	-	13	TRBJ1-3	CASSETSGNTIYF	TGCGCCAGCAGTGAAACCAGTGGAAACACCATATATTTT
-	TRBV4-1	-	14	TRBJ2-7	CASSQAQGPYEQYF	TGCGCCAGCAGCCAAGCACAGGGCCCCTACGAGCAGTACTTC
-	TRBV6-2/TRBV6-3	TRBD1	15	TRBJ2-2	CASSPGTVNTGELFF	TGTGCCAGCAGTCCCGGGACAGTGAACACCGGGGAGCTGTTTTTT
once	TRBV6-4	TRBD2	17	TRBJ2-1	CASSVNSGGASYNEQFF	TGTGCCAGCAGTGTGAATAGCGGGGGGGCATCCTACAATGAGCAGTTCTTC
-	TRBV12-3/TRBV12-4	-	13	TRBJ2-3	CASSLPAGDTQYF	TGTGCCAGCAGTTTACCCGCGGGAGATACGCAGTATTTT
-	TRBV13	-	13	TRBJ1-2	CASSLGRNYGYTF	TGTGCCAGCAGCTTGGGGAGAAACTATGGCTACACCTTC
-	TRBV5-4	TRBD1	16	TRBJ1-5	CASSLRTGGGNQPQHF	TGTGCCAGCAGCTTGAGAACAGGGGGGGGAAATCAGCCCCAGCATTTT
-	TRBV25-1	TRBD1	16	TRBJ2-2	CASSDLPGQGGGELFF	TGTGCCAGCAGTGACCTTCCGGGACAGGGAGGAGGGGAGCTGTTTTTT
-	TRBV11-2	-	14	TRBJ2-7	CASSPVRRTYEQYF	TGTGCCAGCAGCCCGGTCAGGAGGACCTACGAGCAGTACTTC
-	TRBV6-4	TRBD1	13	TRBJ2-1	CASSQGVYNEQFF	TGTGCCAGCAGCCAGGGGGTATACAATGAGCAGTTCTTC
-	TRBV4-1	TRBD2	15	TRBJ2-5	CASTRGLAVEGTQYF	TGCGCCAGCACCCGAGGACTAGCGGTGGAGGGGACCCAGTACTTC
-	TRBV2	-	14	TRBJ2-4	CASSLILAKNIQYF	TGTGCCAGCAGCTTAATCTTAGCCAAAAACATTCAGTACTTC
-	TRBV27	TRBD1	13	TRBJ1-1	CASSLKGAPEAFF	TGTGCCAGCAGTCTCAAGGGGGCGCCTGAAGCTTTCTTT
-	TRBV4-1	TRBD1	17	TRBJ1-1	CASSHPEGQGARTEAFF	TGCGCCAGCAGCCACCCGGAAGGCCAGGGGGCTCGGACTGAAGCTTTCTTT
-	TRBV29-1	TRBD1	15	TRBJ1-4	CSGRQGTATNEKLFF	TGCAGCGGTAGACAGGGTACTGCAACTAATGAAAAACTGTTTTTT
once	TRBV7-9	-	13	TRBJ2-7	CASSLGTGSEQYF	TGTGCCAGCAGCTTAGGAACAGGGTCCGAGCAGTACTTC
-	TRBV28	-	15	TRBJ2-5	CASSPTQGGQETQYF	TGTGCCAGCAGTCCGACCCAGGGGGGCCAAGAGACCCAGTACTTC
-	TRBV3-1/TRBV3-2	-	14	TRBJ2-7	CASSQEAGDYEQYF	TGTGCCAGCAGCCAAGAGGCAGGGGACTACGAGCAGTACTTC
-	TRBV11-2	-	15	TRBJ1-6	CASSLVPGEGSPLHF	TGTGCCAGCAGCTTAGTACCTGGGGAGGGCTCACCCCTCCACTTT
-	TRBV6-5	-	13	TRBJ1-3	CASSYSFGNTIYF	TGTGCCAGCAGTTACAGCTTTGGAAACACCATATATTTT
-	TRBV6-4	TRBD2	16	TRBJ2-2	CASSDSAGGNTGELFF	TGTGCCAGCAGTGATTCAGCGGGGGGGAACACCGGGGAGCTGTTTTTT
-	TRBV5-4	-	14	TRBJ2-2	CASSLVSGSGELFF	TGTGCCAGCAGCTTGGTTAGCGGATCCGGGGAGCTGTTTTTT
-	TRBV6-6	-	13	TRBJ2-7	CASSYDLTREQYF	TGTGCCAGCAGTTACGACCTAACGCGGGAGCAGTACTTC
-	TRBV28	-	16	TRBJ2-5	CASSASWPSTQETQYF	TGTGCCAGCAGCGCTAGCTGGCCGAGCACTCAAGAGACCCAGTACTTC
-	TRBV28	TRBD1	13	TRBJ1-2	CASGGQGLYGYTF	TGTGCCAGCGGGGGACAGGGCTTGTATGGCTACACCTTC
-	TRBV5-5	-	11	TRBJ1-1	CASSTRTEAFF	TGTGCCAGCAGCACCCGGACTGAAGCTTTCTTT
-	TRBV5-6	TRBD1	15	TRBJ1-5	CASSLAGQGNQPQHF	TGTGCCAGCAGCTTGGCGGGACAGGGCAATCAGCCCCAGCATTTT
once	TRBV5-4	TRBD2	18	TRBJ2-2	CASTEGLAGGPSTGELFF	TGTGCCAGCACCGAGGGACTAGCGGGGGGGCCGAGCACCGGGGAGCTGTTTTTT
-	TRBV27	TRBD1	13	TRBJ1-1	CASMGQMNTEAFF	TGTGCCAGCATGGGACAGATGAACACTGAAGCTTTCTTT
few	TRBV7-3	TRBD2	16	TRBJ2-3	CASSPGTSFSTDTQYF	TGTGCCAGCAGCCCCGGGACTAGCTTTAGCACAGATACGCAGTATTTT
-	TRBV10-3	-	13	TRBJ2-5	CATRAGVGETQYF	TGTGCCACCAGGGCCGGGGTGGGAGAGACCCAGTACTTC
few	TRBV10-2	TRBD1	16	TRBJ2-1	CASSAAPGQGGEGQFF	TGCGCCAGCAGTGCAGCCCCGGGACAGGGAGGAGAAGGGCAGTTCTTC
-	TRBV5-1	-	13	TRBJ1-1	CASSPQGLTEAFF	TGCGCCAGCAGCCCCCAGGGACTCACTGAAGCTTTCTTT